The clone carrying this TCR beta chain has just a few counts. One end of the junction fails to match germline, which may point to a read error. CDR1 is SGHTA and CDR2 is FQGTGA in the germline V gene. The CDR3 length is 11 residues. This record belongs to a study of cytomegalovirus exposure and HLA in healthy donors. Amplification used 60 Vbeta primers and 13 Jbeta primers. Data came from immunoSEQ multiplex PCR; TCRdb stores just in-frame clones and leaves some out. The sample shows 90,000 to 150,000 clones, around 79% of them seen only once. The receptor's source is a woman in her 30s in good health and CMV-seropositive. This rearrangement joins TRBV7-3 to TRBJ1-1, with D tentatively TRBD1 (5 bases). The sequencing input was PBMCs. The CDR3 protein is CASSGGVGLIF. The DNA for the CDR3 is TGTGCCAGCAGCGGGGGGGTGGGATTGATCTTT.